Sequencing of this T cell receptor beta chain was carried out in a study of blood T cell repertoires in COVID-19. About the study: COVID-19 samples, acute and convalescent, were from the United States, Italy and Spain.

This clone was picked up a small number of times. The CDR3 extends over 17 amino acids. In germline, CDR1 is LGHNA, CDR2 YNFKEQ. Trimming stripped 1 base from V and 9 bases from J, with 22 bases between. Study processing details: Amplification from reference gene primers served as the basis for estimated nucleated cell counts. Clones were read by immunoSEQ multiplex PCR, and TCRdb kept only the in-frame ones, dropping some. From that table come the V and J calls and clone size; the DNA was used to work out D and trimming. Of some 93,000 clones in the sample, about 80% were seen once. The chain links TRBV4-2 to TRBJ2-1; the D gene is possibly TRBD2 (5 bases). The sequence was collected from a man aged 65-85 years with acute or convalescent COVID-19. Sequencing was done on a sample of peripheral blood. The CDR3 DNA is TGTGCCAGCAGCCAAGGACCCGGACTGGCTTTTTTGGGTGAGCAGTTCTTC. Translating gives CASSQGPGLAFLGEQFF.